This entry is about one T cell receptor beta chain. Its antigen remains unknown. This specimen comes from a study of cytomegalovirus exposure and HLA in healthy donors. Overall study findings and caveats: TCR beta chains numbering 164 were designated cytomegalovirus-associated. CMV antigen specificity was confirmed in vitro for a few CMV-associated chains. Most observed TCR sequences were rare, whereas some public TCRs were detected in many donors.

The CDR3 consists of 16 residues. The germline gives CDR1 LGHNA, CDR2 YSLEER. Germline trimming cut 3 bases from V and 8 bases from J; bases unmatched to any gene: 10. In the PCR, 60 Vbeta and 13 Jbeta primers were used. Sequenced by immunoSEQ multiplex PCR; TCRdb stores in-frame clones only, minus some. The table has about 130,000 clones, approximately 85% seen once; the top ten hold roughly 1.8%. Source material: PBMCs. The chain carries TRBV4-3 and TRBJ2-2; 9 bases align to TRBD2. The origin of this receptor is a boy younger than 18 in good health and CMV-seronegative. The CDR3 DNA is TGCGCCAGCAGCCAGGCTAGCGGGGTCAGCACTGGGGAGCTGTTTTTT. The encoded protein is CASSQASGVSTGELFF.